What follows is one T cell receptor (beta chain) and its context. Its target is unknown. Germline CDR1 LNHDA, CDR2 SQIVND (reference sequence). V gave up 4 bases and J gave up 6 bases, with 7 bases separating them. The length of the CDR3 is 11 residues. This entry is derived from a study of T cell responses to AZD1222 COVID-19 vaccine. Overall study: It was second doses at about 4 or about 12 weeks that were pooled.

Study-level findings and limits: A mostly white British donor set with more females was recruited, and clonal diversity was possibly underestimated. Without day 14 samples, only post-peak T cell repertoires were studied. Vaccine-associated CD4 TCRs spanned spike, dominant at 160-218 and 743-854.

Here immunoSEQ multiplex PCR was the method, and the copy in TCRdb shows in-frame clones only, minus some. The repertoire holds about 170,000 clones, with 85% to 90% as singletons. Sequenced here: peripheral blood, sampled on day 0 of AZD1222 vaccination. This clonotype was obtained from an adult in good health. The chain employs TRBV19 and TRBJ2-7; the D gene is possibly TRBD2 (6 bases). The CDR3 here is CASSNGGEQYF. The CDR3 DNA reads TGTGCCAGTAGTAACGGGGGCGAGCAGTACTTC.